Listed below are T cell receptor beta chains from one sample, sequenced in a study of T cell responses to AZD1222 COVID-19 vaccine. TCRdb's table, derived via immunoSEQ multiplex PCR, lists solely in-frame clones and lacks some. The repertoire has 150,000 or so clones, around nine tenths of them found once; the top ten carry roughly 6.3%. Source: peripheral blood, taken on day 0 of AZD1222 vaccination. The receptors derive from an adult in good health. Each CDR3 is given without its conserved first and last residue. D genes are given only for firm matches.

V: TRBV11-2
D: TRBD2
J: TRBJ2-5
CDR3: ASSPRLAVPETQY

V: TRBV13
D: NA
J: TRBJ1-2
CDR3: ASSQWGVTVGYT

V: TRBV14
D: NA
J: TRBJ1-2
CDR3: ASSQVSGAAYGYT

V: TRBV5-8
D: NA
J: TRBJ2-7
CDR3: ASRNFYEQY

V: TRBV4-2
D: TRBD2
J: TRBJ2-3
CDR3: ASSTTTSADTQY

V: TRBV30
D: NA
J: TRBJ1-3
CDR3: AWSTNGRNTIY

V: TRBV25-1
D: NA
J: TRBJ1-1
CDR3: ASSDPTGGDTEAF

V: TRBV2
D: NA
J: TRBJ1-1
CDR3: ASSSRGGRSEAF

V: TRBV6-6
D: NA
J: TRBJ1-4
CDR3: ASSNRVPDEKLF

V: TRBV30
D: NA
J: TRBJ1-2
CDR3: AWSVMGYGGYGYT

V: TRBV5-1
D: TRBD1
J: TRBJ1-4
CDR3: ASSLQGLPNEKLF

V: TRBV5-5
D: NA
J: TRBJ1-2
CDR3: ASSPAGAGPLYGYT